This entry features one TCR beta chain sequence. The record originates from a study of blood T cell repertoires in COVID-19. Study context: Nucleic acid was either cDNA or gDNA, and it came from T cells, B-cell-depleted T cells, or PBMCs.

The table came from immunoSEQ multiplex PCR; TCRdb's copy has only in-frame clones and leaves some out. This sample has some 150,000 clones, with approximately 81% found just once. This CDR3 has 17 amino acids. V gave up 0 bases and J gave up 5 bases; unmatched junction bases: 7. CDR1 SGHAT and CDR2 FQNNGV come from the germline V gene. This sequence originates from a woman aged 60-75 years with active or convalescent COVID-19. The chain carries TRBV11-2 and TRBJ2-5, with TRBD2 matching 12 bases. Sequenced sample: peripheral blood. CDR3 sequence: CASSLDLPTSGRETQYF. The CDR3 region has the DNA TGTGCCAGCAGCTTAGATCTTCCAACTAGCGGGAGGGAGACCCAGTACTTC.